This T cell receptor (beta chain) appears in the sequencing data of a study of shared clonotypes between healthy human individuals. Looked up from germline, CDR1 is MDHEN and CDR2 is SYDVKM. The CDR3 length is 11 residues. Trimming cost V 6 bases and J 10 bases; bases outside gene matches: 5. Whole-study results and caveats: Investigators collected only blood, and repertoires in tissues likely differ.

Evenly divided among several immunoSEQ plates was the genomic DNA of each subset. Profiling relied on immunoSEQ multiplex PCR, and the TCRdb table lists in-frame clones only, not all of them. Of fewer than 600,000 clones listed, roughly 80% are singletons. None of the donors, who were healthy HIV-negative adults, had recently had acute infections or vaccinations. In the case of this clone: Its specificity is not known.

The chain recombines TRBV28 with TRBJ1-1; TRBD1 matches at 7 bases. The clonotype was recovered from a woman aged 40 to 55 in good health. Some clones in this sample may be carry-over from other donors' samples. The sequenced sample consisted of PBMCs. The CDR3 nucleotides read TGTGCCAGCAGCCGTCGGACAGGAGCTTTCTTT. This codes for CASSRRTGAFF.